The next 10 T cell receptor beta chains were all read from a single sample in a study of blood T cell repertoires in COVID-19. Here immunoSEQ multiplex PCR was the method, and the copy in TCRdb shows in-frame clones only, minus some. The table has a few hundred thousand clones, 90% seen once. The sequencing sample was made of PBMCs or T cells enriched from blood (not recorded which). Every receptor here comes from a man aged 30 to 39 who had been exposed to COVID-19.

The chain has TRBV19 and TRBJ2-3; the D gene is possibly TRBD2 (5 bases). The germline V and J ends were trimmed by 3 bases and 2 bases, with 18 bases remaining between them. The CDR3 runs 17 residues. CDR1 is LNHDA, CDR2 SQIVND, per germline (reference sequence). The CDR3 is CASSMGGLYTPTDTQYF. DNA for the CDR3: TGTGCCAGTAGTATGGGTGGACTGTACACTCCCACAGATACGCAGTATTTT.

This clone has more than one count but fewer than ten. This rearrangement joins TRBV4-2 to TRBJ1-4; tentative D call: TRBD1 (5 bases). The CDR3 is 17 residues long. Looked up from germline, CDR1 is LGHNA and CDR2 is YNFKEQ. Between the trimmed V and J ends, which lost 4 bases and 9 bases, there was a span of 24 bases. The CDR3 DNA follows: TGTGCCAGCAGCCCAGATATGGAGGGACCGCGGGGTAAAAAACTGTTTTTT. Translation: CASSPDMEGPRGKKLFF.

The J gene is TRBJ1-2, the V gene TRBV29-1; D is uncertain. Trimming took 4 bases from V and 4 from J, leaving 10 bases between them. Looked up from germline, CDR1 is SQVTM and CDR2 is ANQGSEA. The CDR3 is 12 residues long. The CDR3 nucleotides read TGCAGCGTTGTTGCGGGGTTCTATGGCTACACCTTC. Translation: CSVVAGFYGYTF. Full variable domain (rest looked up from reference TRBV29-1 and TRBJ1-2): SAVISQKPSRDICQRGTSLTIQCQVDSQVTMMFWYRQQPGQSLTLIATANQGSEATYESGFVIDKFPISRPNLTFSTLTVSNMSPEDSSIYLCSVVAGFYGYTFGSGTRLTVV.

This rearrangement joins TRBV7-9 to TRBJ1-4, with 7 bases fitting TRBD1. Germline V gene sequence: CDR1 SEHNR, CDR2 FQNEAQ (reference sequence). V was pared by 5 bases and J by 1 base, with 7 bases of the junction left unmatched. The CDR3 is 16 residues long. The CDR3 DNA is TGTGCCAGCAGCCGGAACAGGGGAGTAACTAATGAAAAACTGTTTTTT. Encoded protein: CASSRNRGVTNEKLFF.

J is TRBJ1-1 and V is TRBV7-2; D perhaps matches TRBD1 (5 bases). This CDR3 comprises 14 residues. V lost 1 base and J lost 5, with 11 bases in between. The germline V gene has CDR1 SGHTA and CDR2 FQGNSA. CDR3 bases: TGTGCCAGCAGCTTAGGGGGGGGTAGGACTGAAGCTTTCTTT. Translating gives CASSLGGGRTEAFF.

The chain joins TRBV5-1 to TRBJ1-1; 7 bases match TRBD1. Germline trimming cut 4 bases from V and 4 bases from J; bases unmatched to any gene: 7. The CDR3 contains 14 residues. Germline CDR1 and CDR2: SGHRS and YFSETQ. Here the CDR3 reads CASSPDREITEAFF. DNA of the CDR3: TGCGCCAGCAGCCCCGACAGGGAGATCACTGAAGCTTTCTTT.

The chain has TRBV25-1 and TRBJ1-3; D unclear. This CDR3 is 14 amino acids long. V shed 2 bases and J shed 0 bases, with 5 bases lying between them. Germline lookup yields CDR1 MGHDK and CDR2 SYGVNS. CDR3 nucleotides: TGTGCCAGCAGTGAAACTTACTCTGGAAACACCATATATTTT. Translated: CASSETYSGNTIYF.

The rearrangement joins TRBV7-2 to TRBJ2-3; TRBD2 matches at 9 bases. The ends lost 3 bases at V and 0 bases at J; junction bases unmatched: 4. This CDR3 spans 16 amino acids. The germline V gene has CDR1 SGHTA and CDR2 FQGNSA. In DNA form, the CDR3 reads TGTGCCAGCAGCTTCCGAGCGGGGGGAAGCACAGATACGCAGTATTTT. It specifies CASSFRAGGSTDTQYF.

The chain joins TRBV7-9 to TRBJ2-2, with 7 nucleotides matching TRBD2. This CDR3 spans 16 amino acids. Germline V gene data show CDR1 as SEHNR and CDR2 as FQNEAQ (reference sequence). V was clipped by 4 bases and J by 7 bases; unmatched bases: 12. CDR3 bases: TGTGCCAGCAGCTCAGTGGTATGGGGGGACTACGGGGAGCTGTTTTTT. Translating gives CASSSVVWGDYGELFF.

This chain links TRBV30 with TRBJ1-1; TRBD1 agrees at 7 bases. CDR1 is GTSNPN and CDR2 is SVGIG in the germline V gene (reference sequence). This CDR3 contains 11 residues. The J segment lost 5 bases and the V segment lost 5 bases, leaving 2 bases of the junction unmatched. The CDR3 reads CAWSRGTEAFF. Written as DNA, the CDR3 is TGTGCCTGGTCCAGGGGGACTGAAGCTTTCTTT. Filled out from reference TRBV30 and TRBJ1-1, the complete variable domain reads SQTIHQWPATLVQPVGSPLSLECTVEGTSNPNLYWYRQAAGRGLQLLFYSVGIGQISSEVPQNLSASRPQDRQFILSSKKLLLSDSGFYLCAWSRGTEAFFGQGTRLTVV.